These 20 T cell receptor beta chains originate from one sample sequenced in a study of blood T cell repertoires in COVID-19. The repertoire was sequenced with immunoSEQ multiplex PCR; TCRdb's copy has only in-frame clones and lacks some. The sample has about 240,000 clones; around 90% are singletons. Input material: peripheral blood. The receptors were gathered from a man between 60 and 70 years old who had recovered from COVID-19.

The V and J genes are TRBV5-1 and TRBJ1-1; 7 nucleotides line up with TRBD1. CDR3 length: 16 residues. The junction had 13 bases not matched to a gene; V was cut back by 7 bases and J by 1 base. CDR1 and CDR2 from the germline V gene are SGHRS and YFSETQ. For the CDR3, the DNA is TGCGCCAGCCGCAGCCAAGGGGGCTATAAGAACACTGAAGCTTTCTTT. Protein: CASRSQGGYKNTEAFF.

As DNA, the CDR3 is TGTGCCAGCTCACCGATCAGGGCCGAGCAGTACGTC. Its protein is CASSPIRAEQYV. J is TRBJ2-7 and V is TRBV18, with D possibly being TRBD1 (5 bases). The V and J ends lost 3 bases and 6 bases respectively, with 9 bases between them. This CDR3 has 12 amino acids. Germline loops: CDR1 KGHSH, CDR2 LQKENI.

J is TRBJ2-5 and V is TRBV5-1, with 10 bases lining up with TRBD1. The V gene end was trimmed by 0 bases and the J gene end by 3 bases; junction bases not matched to a gene: 2. CDR1 and CDR2 (germline): SGHRS, YFSETQ. The CDR3 has 15 residues. The CDR3 loop reads CASSLVGTGEETQYF. Written as DNA, the CDR3 is TGCGCCAGCAGCTTGGTTGGGACAGGGGAAGAGACCCAGTACTTC.

The chain carries TRBV5-1 and TRBJ2-5; TRBD1 matches at 8 bases. CDR1 and CDR2 (germline): SGHRS, YFSETQ. This CDR3 has 17 amino acids. J gave up 1 base and V 1 base, and 9 bases lay outside the gene matches. The CDR3 spells CASSLSLTGASQETQYF. DNA for the CDR3: TGCGCCAGCAGCTTGAGCCTGACAGGGGCCTCCCAAGAGACCCAGTACTTC.

This chain uses TRBV19 with TRBJ1-1; TRBD1 aligns across 9 bases. Looked up from germline, CDR1 is LNHDA and CDR2 is SQIVND (reference sequence). Trimming took 6 bases from V and 1 from J; bases not matched to a gene: 9. The CDR3 sequence is 16 residues long. The CDR3 DNA is TGTGCCAGTAGGCCAGGACAGGGGTTCAGGAACACTGAAGCTTTCTTT. Residues: CASRPGQGFRNTEAFF.

About this clone itself: The sample carries other DNA sequences with the same CDR3. V and J are TRBV9 and TRBJ1-5; the D gene is possibly TRBD1 (5 bases). Trimming pared 4 bases from V and 2 bases from J, leaving 13 bases between. Germline V CDR1 and CDR2: SGDLS, YYNGEE. The CDR3 loop spans 15 amino acids. CDR3 sequence reads: CASSPGGGGNQPQHF. CDR3 nucleotide sequence: TGTGCCAGCAGCCCCGGCGGGGGTGGCAATCAGCCCCAGCATTTT.

The sample holds one count of this clone. The chain is built from TRBV5-1 and TRBJ2-1, with 7 bases lining up with TRBD2. Germline V CDR1 and CDR2: SGHRS, YFSETQ. V lost 2 bases to trimming and J lost 6 bases; unmatched junction nucleotides: 11. The CDR3 length is 16 residues. CDR3 bases: TGCGCCAGCAGCTTTAACGGCGGGGGAGAGTCCAATGAGCAGTTCTTC. Translating gives CASSFNGGGESNEQFF.

The gene calls are TRBV15 and TRBJ2-5; 7 bases are a match to TRBD2. V shed 4 bases, J shed 3 bases, and the junction held 11 bases outside the gene matches. This CDR3 region has 16 residues. The germline CDR1 and CDR2 sequences are LNHNV and YYDKDF (reference sequence). CDR3 nucleotide sequence: TGTGCCACCAGCATCCGAAGGCGGGGGAGAAAAGAGACCCAGTACTTC. Its protein is CATSIRRRGRKETQYF.

In DNA form, the CDR3 reads TGTGCCAGCAGGAGTCAGGGCGCCAAAAACATTCAGTACTTC. Translated: CASRSQGAKNIQYF. The V call is TRBV6-5, the J call TRBJ2-4; possible D gene TRBD1, 5 bases. Trimming took 6 bases from V and 1 from J, leaving 10 bases between them. CDR1 and CDR2 (germline): MNHEY, SVGAGI. This CDR3 comprises 14 residues.

This clone was counted a single time. The chain joins TRBV12-3 or TRBV12-4 to TRBJ2-7; D remains unclear. V gave up 5 bases and J gave up 2 bases, with 10 bases separating them. CDR3 length: 13 residues. CDR3 DNA sequence: TGTGCCAGCAGTGCGCGGTGGGCCTACGAGCAGTACTTC. Translated, it gives CASSARWAYEQYF.

The rearrangement joins TRBV4-1 to TRBJ1-5, with D possibly TRBD1 on 5 matching bases. In germline, CDR1 is MGHRA, CDR2 YSYEKL. The CDR3 covers 17 residues. V was pared by 4 bases and J by 3 bases, with 19 bases between. For the CDR3, the DNA is TGCGCCAGCAGCCCCAGACTCGGGACTTCAGACAATCAGCCCCAGCATTTT. It yields the protein CASSPRLGTSDNQPQHF.

This sequence joins TRBV24-1 and TRBJ2-2; possible D gene TRBD2, 5 bases. The CDR3 totals 12 residues. Germline V gene data show CDR1 as KGHDR and CDR2 as SFDVKD. V was cut by 9 bases and J by 5 bases, with 9 bases left in between. The CDR3 DNA follows: TGTGCCACCGGGAGTCCAACCGGGGAGCTGTTTTTT. Encoded protein: CATGSPTGELFF.

This clone has just one count. This rearrangement joins TRBV10-3 to TRBJ2-7; weak D call: TRBD1 (6 bases). V shed 3 bases and J shed 4 bases, with 10 bases lying between them. The CDR3 length is 13 residues. Germline V gene data show CDR1 as ENHRY and CDR2 as SYGVKD. The CDR3 region has the DNA TGTGCCATCAGTGAAAACAGGGTGTACGAGCAGTACGTC. Amino acid sequence: CAISENRVYEQYV.

The chain links TRBV20-1 to TRBJ1-4, with unresolved D. Germline CDR1 is DFQATT and CDR2 is SNEGSKA (reference sequence). The V end lost 3 bases, the J end lost 4 bases, and 9 bases lay between the germline ends. The length of the CDR3 is 13 residues. Here the CDR3 reads CSASRRFNEKLFF. CDR3 coding DNA: TGCAGTGCTAGTCGGAGATTTAATGAAAAACTGTTTTTT.

The rearrangement links TRBV19 to TRBJ1-5, with D unresolved. The germline V and J ends were trimmed by 5 bases and 6 bases, with 11 bases remaining between them. CDR1 and CDR2 (germline): LNHDA, SQIVND (reference sequence). The CDR3 sequence is 13 residues long. This CDR3 is CASSFQTGQPQHF. Written as DNA, the CDR3 is TGTGCCAGTAGTTTCCAAACGGGTCAGCCCCAGCATTTT. Full variable domain (rest looked up from reference TRBV19 and TRBJ1-5): DGGITQSPKYLFRKEGQNVTLSCEQNLNHDAMYWYRQDPGQGLRLIYYSQIVNDFQKGDIAEGYSVSREKKESFPLTVTSAQKNPTAFYLCASSFQTGQPQHFGDGTRLSIL.

This chain joins TRBV24-1 and TRBJ2-3; 8 nucleotides match TRBD1. The J segment lost 4 bases and the V segment lost 7 bases, leaving 9 bases of the junction unmatched. CDR1 is KGHDR, CDR2 SFDVKD, per germline. The CDR3 has 15 amino acids. CDR3: CATSAGQGGSDTQYF. The CDR3 bases are TGTGCCACCAGCGCCGGACAGGGTGGGTCAGATACGCAGTATTTT.

This sequence joins TRBV5-1 and TRBJ2-2; 8 bases agree with TRBD1. Per the germline V gene, CDR1 is SGHRS and CDR2 is YFSETQ. The CDR3 spans 15 residues. V lost 0 bases to trimming and J lost 6 bases; unmatched junction nucleotides: 4. The CDR3 DNA is TGCGCCAGCAGCTTGGGGACAGGGATGGCCGGGGAGCTGTTTTTT. Encoded protein: CASSLGTGMAGELFF.

The V gene is TRBV5-1, the J gene TRBJ1-1, with D possibly TRBD1 on 5 matching bases. The ends were cut back, 1 base at V and 1 base at J, with 8 bases in the middle. This CDR3 comprises 14 residues. The germline V gene encodes CDR1 SGHRS and CDR2 YFSETQ. CDR3 residues: CASSLRTQNTEAFF. CDR3 sequence (DNA): TGCGCCAGCAGCTTGCGGACACAGAACACTGAAGCTTTCTTT.

CDR3 DNA: TGCGCCAGCAGCCAAGATAGGACAGGTACGATGAACACTGAAGCTTTCTTT. Amino acids: CASSQDRTGTMNTEAFF. This chain uses TRBV4-1 with TRBJ1-1; 7 positions match TRBD1. CDR3 size: 17 residues. Losses at the gene ends were 0 bases for V and 0 bases for J; bases not matched to a gene: 7. Germline CDR1 and CDR2: MGHRA and YSYEKL.

The J gene is TRBJ1-4, the V gene TRBV28, with D possibly matching TRBD1 (5 bases). V lost 7 bases, J lost 8 bases, and 20 bases lay in between. This CDR3 has 15 residues. CDR1 and CDR2 from the germline V gene are MDHEN and SYDVKM. Here the CDR3 reads CASTDWFGSGEKLFF. CDR3 sequence (DNA): TGTGCCAGCACTGATTGGTTCGGGTCAGGGGAAAAACTGTTTTTT.